This TCR beta chain was captured by sequencing in a study of monozygotic twins with inflammatory bowel disease. Worth noting for this clonotype: Its matching antigen is unknown.

General study points: Heterogeneous immunosuppressive treatment regimens may have introduced variability into patient repertoires.

The V gene's germline CDR1 is SNHLY and CDR2 FYNNEI. There are 19 residues in the CDR3. T cells were not sorted, and total RNA was isolated straight from whole blood. The template switching step added UMIs that contained a 6-nucleotide sample barcode. TCRdb reanalyzed the 5' RACE reads, giving one entry per CDR3 protein sequence and no DNA. The sample data list approximately 160,000 distinct CDR3 sequences. The TCR was taken from a human donor with ulcerative colitis or Crohn's disease, or a healthy co-twin of an affected twin (not recorded which). J is TRBJ2-6 and V is TRBV2; TCRdb names TRBD1, which stays unverified in the absence of DNA. The sequenced sample was blood. CDR3 in amino acids: CASSERSDRVVSGANVLTF. Using reference TRBV2 and TRBJ2-6 for the parts outside the CDR3, the full variable domain is EPEVTQTPSHQVTQMGQEVILRCVPISNHLYFYWYRQILGQKVEFLVSFYNNEISEKSEIFDDQFSVERPDGSNFTLKIRSTKLEDSAMYFCASSERSDRVVSGANVLTFGAGSRLTVL.